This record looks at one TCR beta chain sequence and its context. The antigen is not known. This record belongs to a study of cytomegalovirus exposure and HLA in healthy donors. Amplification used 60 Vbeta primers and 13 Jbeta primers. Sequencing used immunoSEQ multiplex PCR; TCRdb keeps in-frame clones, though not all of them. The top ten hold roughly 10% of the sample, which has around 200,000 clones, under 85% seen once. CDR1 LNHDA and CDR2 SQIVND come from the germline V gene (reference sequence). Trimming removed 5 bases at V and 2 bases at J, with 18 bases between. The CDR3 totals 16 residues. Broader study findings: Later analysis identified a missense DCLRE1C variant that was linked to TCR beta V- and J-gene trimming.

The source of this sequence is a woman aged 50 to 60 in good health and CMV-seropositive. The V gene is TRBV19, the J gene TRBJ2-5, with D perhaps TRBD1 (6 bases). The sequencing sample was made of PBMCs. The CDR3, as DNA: TGTGCCAGTAGTCCCGACGGACAGTTGGTGCAAGAGACCCAGTACTTC. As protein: CASSPDGQLVQETQYF.